The clone carrying this T cell receptor (beta chain) was detected a few times. Its specificity is not known. Researchers ran the PCR with 60 Vbeta and 13 Jbeta primers. TCRdb keeps only in-frame clones here, not all; method: immunoSEQ multiplex PCR. The sample lists about 63,000 clones; approximately 71% were seen once. The CDR3 is 15 residues long. CDR1 and CDR2 from the germline V gene are SGHTA and FQGNSA. Trimming left V 1 base short and J 6 bases short, with 13 bases between. These data belong to a study of cytomegalovirus exposure and HLA in healthy donors. The overall study: Of all 400 or so donors who were genotyped, 75% to 85% belonged to the Caucasian-associated ancestry cluster.

Regarding the study as a whole: Roughly even sequencing depth across donors was the assumption behind the presence/absence analyses.

Input material: PBMCs. The clonotype originates from a middle-aged man in good health and CMV-seropositive. This chain connects TRBV7-2 to TRBJ1-5; no reliable D call. DNA for the CDR3: TGTGCCAGCAGCTTAGATGTCGGCAGGTCTCAGCCCCAGCATTTT. As protein: CASSLDVGRSQPQHF. The whole variable domain, filled in from reference TRBV7-2 and TRBJ1-5, reads GAGVSQSPSNKVTEKGKDVELRCDPISGHTALYWYRQSLGQGLEFLIYFQGNSAPDKSGLPSDRFSAERTGGSVSTLTIQRTQQEDSAVYLCASSLDVGRSQPQHFGDGTRLSIL.